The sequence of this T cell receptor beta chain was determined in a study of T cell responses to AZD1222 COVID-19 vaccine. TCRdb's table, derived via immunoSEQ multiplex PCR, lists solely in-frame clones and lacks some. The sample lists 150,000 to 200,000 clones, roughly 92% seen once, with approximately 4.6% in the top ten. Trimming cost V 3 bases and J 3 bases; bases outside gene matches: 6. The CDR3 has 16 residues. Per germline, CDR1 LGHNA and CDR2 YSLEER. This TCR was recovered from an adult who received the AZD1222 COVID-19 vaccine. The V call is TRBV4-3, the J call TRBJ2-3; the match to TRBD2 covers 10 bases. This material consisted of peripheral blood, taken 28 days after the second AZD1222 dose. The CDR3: CASSQAKGLATDTQYF. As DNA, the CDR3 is TGCGCCAGCAGCCAGGCTAAGGGACTAGCGACAGATACGCAGTATTTT.